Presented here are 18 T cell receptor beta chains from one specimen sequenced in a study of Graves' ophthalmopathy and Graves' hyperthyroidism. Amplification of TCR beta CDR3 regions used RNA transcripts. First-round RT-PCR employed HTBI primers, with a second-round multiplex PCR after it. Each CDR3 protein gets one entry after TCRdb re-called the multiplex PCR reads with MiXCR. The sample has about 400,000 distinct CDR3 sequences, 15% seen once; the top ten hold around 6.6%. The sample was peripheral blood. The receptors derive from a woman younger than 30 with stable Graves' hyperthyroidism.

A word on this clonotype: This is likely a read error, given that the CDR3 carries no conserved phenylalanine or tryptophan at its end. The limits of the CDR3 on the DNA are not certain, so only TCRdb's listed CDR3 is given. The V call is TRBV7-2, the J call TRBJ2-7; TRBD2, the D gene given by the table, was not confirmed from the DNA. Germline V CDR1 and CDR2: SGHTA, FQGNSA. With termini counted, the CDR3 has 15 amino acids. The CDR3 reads CASSPGLGSSYEQWL.

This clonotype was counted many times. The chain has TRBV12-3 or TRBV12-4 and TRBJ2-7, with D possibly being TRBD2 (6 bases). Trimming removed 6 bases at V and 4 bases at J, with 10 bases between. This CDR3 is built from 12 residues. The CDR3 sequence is CASSPGEYEQYF. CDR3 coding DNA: TGTGCCAGCAGCCCGGGAGAATACGAGCAGTACTTC.

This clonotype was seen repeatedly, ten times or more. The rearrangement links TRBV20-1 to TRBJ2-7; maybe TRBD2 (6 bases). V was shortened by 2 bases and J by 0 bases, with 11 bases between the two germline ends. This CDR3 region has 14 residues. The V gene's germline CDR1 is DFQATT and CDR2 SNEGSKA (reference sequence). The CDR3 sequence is CSARRDSRSYEQYF. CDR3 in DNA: TGCAGTGCTAGACGGGACTCCCGCTCCTACGAGCAGTACTTC.

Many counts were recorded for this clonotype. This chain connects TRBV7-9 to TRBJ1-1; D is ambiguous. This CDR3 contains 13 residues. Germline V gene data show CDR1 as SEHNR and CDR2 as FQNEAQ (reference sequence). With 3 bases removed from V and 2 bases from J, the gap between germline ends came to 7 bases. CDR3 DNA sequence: TGTGCCAGCAGCTTCGGCACCAACACTGAAGCTTTCTTT. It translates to CASSFGTNTEAFF.

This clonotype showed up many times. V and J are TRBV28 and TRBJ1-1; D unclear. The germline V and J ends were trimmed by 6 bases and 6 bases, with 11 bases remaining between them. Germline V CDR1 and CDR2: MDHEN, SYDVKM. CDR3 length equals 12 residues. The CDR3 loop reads CASRDNRAEAFF. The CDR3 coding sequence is TGTGCCAGCAGAGACAACCGGGCTGAAGCTTTCTTT.

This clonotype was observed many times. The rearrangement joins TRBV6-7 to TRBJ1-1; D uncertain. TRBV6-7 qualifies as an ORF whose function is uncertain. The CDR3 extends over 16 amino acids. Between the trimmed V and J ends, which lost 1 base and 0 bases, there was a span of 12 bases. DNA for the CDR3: TGTGCCAGCAGTTACTTCTCTGGTTTTCTGAACACTGAAGCTTTCTTT. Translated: CASSYFSGFLNTEAFF.

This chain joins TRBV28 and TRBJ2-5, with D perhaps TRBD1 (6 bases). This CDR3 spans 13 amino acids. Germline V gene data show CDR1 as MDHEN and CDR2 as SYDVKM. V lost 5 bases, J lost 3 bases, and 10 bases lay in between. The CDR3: CASSKQGEETQYF. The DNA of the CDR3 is TGTGCCAGCAGTAAACAGGGTGAAGAGACCCAGTACTTC.

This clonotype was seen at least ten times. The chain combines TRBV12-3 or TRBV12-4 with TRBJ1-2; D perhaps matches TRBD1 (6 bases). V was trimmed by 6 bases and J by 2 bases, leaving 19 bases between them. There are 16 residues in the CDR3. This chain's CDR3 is CASSQTSKGGNYGYTF. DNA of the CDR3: TGTGCCAGCAGCCAGACCTCAAAGGGGGGAAACTATGGCTACACCTTC.

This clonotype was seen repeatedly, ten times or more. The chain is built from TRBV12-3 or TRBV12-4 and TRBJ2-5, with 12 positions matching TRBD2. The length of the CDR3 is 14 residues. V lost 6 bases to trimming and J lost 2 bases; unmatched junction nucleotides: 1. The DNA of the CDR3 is TGTGCCAGCAGGCTAGCGGGGGGGCAAGAGACCCAGTACTTC. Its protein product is CASRLAGGQETQYF.

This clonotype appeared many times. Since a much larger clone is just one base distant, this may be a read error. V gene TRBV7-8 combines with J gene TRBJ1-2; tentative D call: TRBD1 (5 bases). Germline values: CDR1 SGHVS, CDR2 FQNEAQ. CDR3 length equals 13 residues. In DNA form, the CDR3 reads TGTGCCAGCACCTTAAACAGGAACTATGGCTACACCTTC. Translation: CASTLNRNYGYTF.

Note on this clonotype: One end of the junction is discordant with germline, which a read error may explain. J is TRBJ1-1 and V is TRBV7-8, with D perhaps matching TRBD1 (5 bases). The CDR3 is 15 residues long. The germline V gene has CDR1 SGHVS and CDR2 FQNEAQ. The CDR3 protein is CASSFLRGVYTDAFF. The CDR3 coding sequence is TGTGCCAGCAGCTTCCTTAGGGGAGTGTACACTGATGCTTTCTTT.

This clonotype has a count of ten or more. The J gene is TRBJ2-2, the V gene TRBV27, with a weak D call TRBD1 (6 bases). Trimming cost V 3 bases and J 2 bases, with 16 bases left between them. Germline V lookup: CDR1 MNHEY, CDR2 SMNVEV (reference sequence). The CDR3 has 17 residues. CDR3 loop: CASSLGAGTDNTGELFF. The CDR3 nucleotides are TGTGCCAGCAGTTTGGGGGCCGGGACGGATAACACCGGGGAGCTGTTTTTT.

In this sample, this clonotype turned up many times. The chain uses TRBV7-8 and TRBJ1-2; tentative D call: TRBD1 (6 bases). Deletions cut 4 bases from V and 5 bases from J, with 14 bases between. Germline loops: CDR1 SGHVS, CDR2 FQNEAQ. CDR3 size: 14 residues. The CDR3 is CASSSPGQTYGYTF. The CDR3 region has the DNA TGTGCCAGCAGCTCACCTGGACAGACTTATGGCTACACCTTC.

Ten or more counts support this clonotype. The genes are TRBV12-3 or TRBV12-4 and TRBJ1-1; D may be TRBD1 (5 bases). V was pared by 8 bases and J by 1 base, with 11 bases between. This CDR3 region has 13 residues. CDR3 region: CASETVTNTEAFF. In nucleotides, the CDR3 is TGTGCCAGCGAGACAGTCACGAACACTGAAGCTTTCTTT.

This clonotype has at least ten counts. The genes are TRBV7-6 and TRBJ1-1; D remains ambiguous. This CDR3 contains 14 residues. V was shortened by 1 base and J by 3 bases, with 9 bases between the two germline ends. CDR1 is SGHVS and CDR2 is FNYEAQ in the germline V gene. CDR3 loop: CASSLVPADTEAFF. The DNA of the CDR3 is TGTGCCAGCAGCTTAGTACCGGCTGACACTGAAGCTTTCTTT.

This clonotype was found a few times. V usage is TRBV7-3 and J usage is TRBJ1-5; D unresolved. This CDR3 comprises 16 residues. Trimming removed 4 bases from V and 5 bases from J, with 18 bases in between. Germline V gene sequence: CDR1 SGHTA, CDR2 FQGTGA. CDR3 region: CASSSLPEAIYQPQHF. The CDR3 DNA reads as TGTGCCAGCAGCTCCTTACCAGAGGCTATCTATCAGCCCCAGCATTTT.

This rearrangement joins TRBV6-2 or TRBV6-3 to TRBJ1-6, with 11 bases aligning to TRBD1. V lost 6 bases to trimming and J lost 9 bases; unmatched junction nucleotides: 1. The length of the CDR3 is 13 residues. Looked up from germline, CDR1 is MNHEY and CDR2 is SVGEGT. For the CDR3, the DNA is TGTGCCAGCAGGGGACAGGGGGGTTCACCCCTCCACTTT. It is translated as CASRGQGGSPLHF.

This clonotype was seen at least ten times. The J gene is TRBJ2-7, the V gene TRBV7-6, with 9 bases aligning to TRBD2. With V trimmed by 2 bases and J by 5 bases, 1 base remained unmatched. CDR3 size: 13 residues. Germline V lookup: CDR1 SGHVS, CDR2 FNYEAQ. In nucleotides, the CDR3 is TGTGCCAGCAGCTTACGGACTAGCGACGAGCAGTACTTC. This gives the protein CASSLRTSDEQYF.